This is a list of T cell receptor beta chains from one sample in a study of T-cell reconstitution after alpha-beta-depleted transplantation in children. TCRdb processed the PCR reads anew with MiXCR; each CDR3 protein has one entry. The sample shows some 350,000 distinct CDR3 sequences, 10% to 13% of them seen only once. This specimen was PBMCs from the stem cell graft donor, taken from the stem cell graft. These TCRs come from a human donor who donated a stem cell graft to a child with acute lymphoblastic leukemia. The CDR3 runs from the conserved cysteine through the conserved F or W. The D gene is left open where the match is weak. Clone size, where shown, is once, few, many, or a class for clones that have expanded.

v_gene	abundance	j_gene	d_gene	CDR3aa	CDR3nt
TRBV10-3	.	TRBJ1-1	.	CAITPEYMNTEAFF	TGTGCCATCACCCCAGAGTATATGAACACTGAAGCTTTCTTT
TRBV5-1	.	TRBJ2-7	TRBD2	CASSLAGTSGRFSYEQYF	TGCGCCAGCAGCTTGGCCGGGACTAGCGGGAGATTTAGTTACGAGCAGTACTTC
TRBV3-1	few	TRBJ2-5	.	CASSQLPLGGETQYF	TGTGCCAGCAGCCAGCTGCCACTAGGCGGGGAGACCCAGTACTTC
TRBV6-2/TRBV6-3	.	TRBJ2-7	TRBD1	CASSYPSGTGGPTQYF	TGTGCCAGCAGTTACCCTTCCGGGACAGGGGGACCCACCCAGTACTTC
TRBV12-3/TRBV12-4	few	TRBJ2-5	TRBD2	CASSLSGSYQETQYF	TGTGCCAGCAGTTTGAGCGGGAGTTACCAAGAGACCCAGTACTTC
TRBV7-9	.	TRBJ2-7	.	CASSLMFSRETYEQYF	TGTGCCAGCAGCTTAATGTTTTCCAGGGAGACCTACGAGCAGTACTTC
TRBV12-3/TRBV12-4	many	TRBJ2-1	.	CASSPDRRVKNEQFF	TGTGCCAGCAGCCCGGATAGGCGGGTAAAAAATGAGCAGTTCTTC
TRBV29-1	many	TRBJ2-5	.	CSVESVAVGETQYF	TGCAGCGTTGAATCGGTAGCGGTGGGGGAGACCCAGTACTTC
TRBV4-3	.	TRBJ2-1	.	CASSQETSRSYNEQFF	TGCGCCAGCAGCCAAGAGACCAGCCGCTCCTACAATGAGCAGTTCTTC
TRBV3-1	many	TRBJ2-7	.	CASSQDLVGYQYEQYF	TGTGCCAGCAGCCAAGATCTCGTGGGCTACCAATACGAGCAGTACTTC
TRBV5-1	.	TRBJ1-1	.	CASSPTPGVGTEAFF	TGCGCCAGCAGCCCGACACCAGGGGTGGGCACTGAAGCTTTCTTT
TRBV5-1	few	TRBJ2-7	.	CASSSYDEQYF	TGCGCCAGCAGCTCTTATGACGAGCAGTACTTC
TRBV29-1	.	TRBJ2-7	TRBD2	CSFRGTSGLMGRYEQYF	TGCAGCTTCCGAGGGACTAGCGGGCTGATGGGGCGTTACGAGCAGTACTTC
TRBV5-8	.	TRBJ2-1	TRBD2	CASFQREGRYNEQFF	TGTGCCAGCTTCCAGCGGGAGGGCCGGTACAATGAGCAGTTCTTC
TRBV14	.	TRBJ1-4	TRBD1	CASSNAQTGGYEKLFF	TGTGCCAGCAGCAACGCCCAAACAGGGGGCTATGAAAAACTGTTTTTT
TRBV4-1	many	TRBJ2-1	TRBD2	CASSPGLADYNEQFF	TGCGCCAGCAGCCCGGGACTAGCGGATTACAATGAGCAGTTCTTC
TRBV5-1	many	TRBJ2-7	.	CASSSRGWGYEQYF	TGCGCCAGCAGCTCCCGCGGGTGGGGCTACGAGCAGTACTTC
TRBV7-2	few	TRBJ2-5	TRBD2	CASSLGGSGIQETQYF	TGTGCCAGCAGCTTAGGGGGTAGCGGGATACAAGAGACCCAGTACTTC
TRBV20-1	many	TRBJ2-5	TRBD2	CSARVALAGAPQETQYF	TGCAGTGCTAGGGTCGCGCTAGCGGGAGCGCCTCAAGAGACCCAGTACTTC
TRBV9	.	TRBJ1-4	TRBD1	CASSAEGAREKLFF	TGTGCCAGCAGCGCCGAGGGGGCAAGGGAAAAACTGTTTTTT
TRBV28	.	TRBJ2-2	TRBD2	CASSPILISGNTGELFF	TGTGCCAGCAGTCCCATCCTAATTAGCGGGAATACCGGGGAGCTGTTTTTT
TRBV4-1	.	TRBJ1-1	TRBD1	CASSPGQARNTEAFF	TGCGCCAGCAGCCCGGGACAGGCCCGGAACACTGAAGCTTTCTTT
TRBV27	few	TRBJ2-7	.	CASRQVFSYEQYF	TGTGCCAGCAGACAGGTTTTCTCCTACGAGCAGTACTTC
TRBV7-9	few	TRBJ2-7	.	CASSLVADEQYF	TGTGCCAGCAGCTTAGTCGCGGACGAGCAGTACTTC
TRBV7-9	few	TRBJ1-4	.	CASSLGGMEEKLFF	TGTGCCAGCAGCCTAGGGGGGATGGAGGAAAAACTGTTTTTT
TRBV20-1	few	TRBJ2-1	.	CSAILREYYNEQFF	TGCAGTGCTATCTTGCGGGAATACTACAATGAGCAGTTCTTC
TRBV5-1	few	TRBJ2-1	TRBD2	CASSFGLAGSNEQFF	TGCGCCAGCAGCTTTGGTCTAGCGGGATCCAATGAGCAGTTCTTC
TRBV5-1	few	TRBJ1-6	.	CASSFGNKDSPLHF	TGCGCCAGCAGCTTTGGGAATAAGGATTCACCCCTCCACTTT